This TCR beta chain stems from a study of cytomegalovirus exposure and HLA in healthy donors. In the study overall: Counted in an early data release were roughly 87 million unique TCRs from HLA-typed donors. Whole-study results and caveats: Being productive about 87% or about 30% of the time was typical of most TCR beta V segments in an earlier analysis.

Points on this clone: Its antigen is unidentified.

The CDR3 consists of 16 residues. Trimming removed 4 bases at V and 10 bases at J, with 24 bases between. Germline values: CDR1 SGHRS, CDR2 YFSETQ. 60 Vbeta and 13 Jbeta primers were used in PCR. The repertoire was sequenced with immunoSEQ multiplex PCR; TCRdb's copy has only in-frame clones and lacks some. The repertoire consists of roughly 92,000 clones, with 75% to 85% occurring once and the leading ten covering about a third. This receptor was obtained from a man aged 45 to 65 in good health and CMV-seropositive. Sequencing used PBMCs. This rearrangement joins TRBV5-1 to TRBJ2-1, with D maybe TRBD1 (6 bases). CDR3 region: CASSLLVARARGEQFF. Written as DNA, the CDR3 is TGCGCCAGCAGCCTCCTTGTCGCTCGGGCCAGGGGCGAGCAGTTCTTC.